The 23 T cell receptor beta chains in this list originate from one sample, sequenced in a study of blood T cells in healthy people across ages (dated by TCRdb to the mid-2010s). Library method: 5' RACE. TCRdb shows the sequencer as Illumina HiSeq 2500. A second PCR of about 6 to 11 cycles was run with a J-beta primer mix and a sample-barcoded 5' primer. The public reads were reprocessed in TCRdb via fastp at Q25 and MiXCR, keeping in-frame beta chains. CDR3 protein sequences are deduplicated, and each keeps its most common genes and DNA. Within this sample are some 640,000 distinct CDR3 sequences, with about 30% of them counted one time only. More than 15% of the sample is taken by the ten largest. The sequenced sample was blood. The receptor set was obtained from a woman older than 75 in good health.

This clonotype was counted a single time. A much more abundant neighbour one base away suggests this may be a read error. The gene calls are TRBV3-1 and TRBJ2-3; maybe TRBD1 (5 bases). Germline CDR1 and CDR2: LGHDT and YNNKEL (reference sequence). Trimming pared 2 bases from V and 0 bases from J, leaving 15 bases between. The CDR3 is made up of 17 amino acids. This CDR3 is CASSQMTRTSSTDTQYF. CDR3 DNA sequence: TGTGCCAGCAGCCAAATGACTCGGACAAGTAGCACAGATACGCAGTATTTT.

This clonotype occurred once. This chain joins TRBV20-1 and TRBJ1-1; weak D call: TRBD1 (6 bases). Trimming shortened V by 5 bases and J by 4 bases, and 14 bases separated the two germline ends. CDR3 size: 13 residues. From germline, CDR1 is DFQATT and CDR2 SNEGSKA (reference sequence). This CDR3 is CSAQTGAGTEAFF. The CDR3, as DNA: TGCAGTGCTCAGACGGGGGCGGGCACTGAAGCTTTCTTT.

This clonotype has at least ten counts. The chain uses TRBV27 and TRBJ2-7, with TRBD1 matching over 7 bases. The V segment lost 5 bases and the J segment 2 bases; nucleotides outside the gene matches: 6. Germline V gives CDR1 MNHEY, CDR2 SMNVEV (reference sequence). There are 14 residues in the CDR3. The CDR3 loop is CASSPRDSPYEQYF. The DNA of the CDR3 is TGTGCCAGCAGTCCCCGGGACAGTCCCTACGAGCAGTACTTC.

This clonotype was counted many times. The rearrangement links TRBV12-3 or TRBV12-4 to TRBJ2-4, with D hard to call. CDR3 length: 16 residues. V was pared by 5 bases and J by 7 bases, with 21 bases between. In DNA form, the CDR3 reads TGTGCCAGCAGTGGGGATCCAATCCTCGGTAGGAACATTCAGTACTTC. It yields the protein CASSGDPILGRNIQYF.

With regard to this clonotype: A single base separates this from a much larger clone, so it may be a read error. The chain joins TRBV3-1 to TRBJ2-5, with a possible D match to TRBD1 (7 bases). The V gene lost 1 base and the J gene lost 7 bases, with 19 bases spanning the gap. The V gene's germline CDR1 is LGHDT and CDR2 YNNKEL (reference sequence). The CDR3 is made up of 16 amino acids. The CDR3, as DNA: TGTGCCAGCAGCCAAGTGGGAGGAGGGGGCTTAGGGACCCAGTACTTC. It codes for CASSQVGGGGLGTQYF.

This clonotype has ten or more counts. The chain combines TRBV6-1 with TRBJ2-1, with D unclear. The CDR3 covers 13 residues. V lost 4 bases and J lost 7, with 11 bases in between. Per the germline V gene, CDR1 is MNHNS and CDR2 is SASEGT. The CDR3 region is CASSGREGNEQFF. DNA for the CDR3: TGTGCCAGCAGTGGCAGAGAAGGTAATGAGCAGTTCTTC.

This clonotype appeared many times. The chain employs TRBV7-2 and TRBJ1-1; D is unresolved. Germline V lookup: CDR1 SGHTA, CDR2 FQGNSA. CDR3 length: 14 amino acids. Trimming stripped 2 bases from V and 5 bases from J, with 12 bases between. The CDR3 reads CASSLRQWDTEAFF. The CDR3 DNA follows: TGTGCCAGCAGCTTAAGGCAATGGGATACTGAAGCTTTCTTT.

This clonotype occurred a few times. A much more abundant neighbour one base away suggests this may be a read error. The chain recombines TRBV29-1 with TRBJ2-5; TRBD1 is a possible D gene (6 bases). Germline lookup yields CDR1 SQVTM and CDR2 ANQGSEA. The CDR3 runs 13 residues. V was shortened by 5 bases and J by 6 bases, with 16 bases between the two germline ends. CDR3 region: CSVWGQGQQTQYF. CDR3 DNA: TGCAGCGTTTGGGGCCAGGGGCAACAGACCCAGTACTTC. Combining the CDR3 with reference TRBV29-1 and TRBJ2-5 gives the whole variable domain SAVISQKPSRDICQRGTSLTIQCQVDSQVTMMFWYRQQPGQSLTLIATANQGSEATYESGFVIDKFPISRPNLTFSTLTVSNMSPEDSSIYLCSVWGQGQQTQYFGPGTRLLVL.

Worth noting for this clonotype: A clone one base away is much larger, so this may be a read error. For the CDR3, the DNA is TGTGCCAGCTGCTGGGGCGGGAACACAGATACGCAGTATTTT. The encoded protein is CASCWGGNTDTQYF. The rearrangement joins TRBV7-2 to TRBJ2-3; a possible D gene is TRBD2 (6 bases). Germline V gene data show CDR1 as SGHTA and CDR2 as FQGNSA. CDR3 size: 14 residues. Trimming cost V 8 bases and J 2 bases, with 14 bases left between them.

The chain combines TRBV9 with TRBJ2-1; D unresolved. CDR1 and CDR2 from the germline V gene are SGDLS and YYNGEE. This CDR3 has 15 residues. V lost 3 bases to trimming and J lost 0 bases, with 10 bases between them. In DNA form, the CDR3 reads TGTGCCAGCAGCGCTGAACTACTCTCCTACAATGAGCAGTTCTTC. Its translation: CASSAELLSYNEQFF.

The chain has TRBV20-1 and TRBJ1-2; no firm D call. The CDR3 covers 13 residues. Trimming shortened V by 6 bases and J by 0 bases, and 11 bases separated the two germline ends. Germline loops: CDR1 DFQATT, CDR2 SNEGSKA (reference sequence). The CDR3 here is CSAPANTNYGYTF. CDR3 nucleotide sequence: TGCAGTGCCCCCGCAAACACTAACTATGGCTACACCTTC.

This clonotype was recorded at least ten times. V and J are TRBV27 and TRBJ1-5; D gene ambiguous. Germline V gives CDR1 MNHEY, CDR2 SMNVEV (reference sequence). V lost 3 bases, J lost 3 bases, and 9 bases lay in between. The CDR3 runs to 14 residues. The CDR3 bases are TGTGCCAGCAGTTTCTTAGGACCCAATCAGCCCCAGCATTTT. This gives the protein CASSFLGPNQPQHF.

This clonotype was found many times. This chain uses TRBV7-2 with TRBJ2-5, with D perhaps matching TRBD1 or TRBD2 (5 bases each). There are 17 residues in the CDR3. Germline V lookup: CDR1 SGHTA, CDR2 FQGNSA. Trimming took off 2 bases at V and 1 base at J, with 17 bases between the two ends. The CDR3 loop reads CASSLRQPFGGQETQYF. CDR3 nucleotide sequence: TGTGCCAGCAGCTTAAGGCAGCCGTTTGGGGGCCAAGAGACCCAGTACTTC. The full variable domain, its missing parts supplied by reference TRBV7-2 and TRBJ2-5, is GAGVSQSPSNKVTEKGKDVELRCDPISGHTALYWYRQSLGQGLEFLIYFQGNSAPDKSGLPSDRFSAERTGGSVSTLTIQRTQQEDSAVYLCASSLRQPFGGQETQYFGPGTRLLVL.

This clonotype has just a few counts. The rearrangement uses TRBV6-2 or TRBV6-3 and TRBJ1-1; D might be TRBD1 (5 bases). This CDR3 is 18 amino acids long. Per the germline V gene, CDR1 is MNHEY and CDR2 is SVGEGT. Trimming cost V 7 bases and J 0 bases, with 24 bases left between them. CDR3 loop: CASNDPGFIEGLNTEAFF. The CDR3 bases are TGTGCCAGCAATGATCCAGGGTTTATCGAAGGCCTGAACACTGAAGCTTTCTTT.

Concerning this clonotype itself: A clone one base away is much larger, so this may be a read error. The V and J genes are TRBV6-2 or TRBV6-3 and TRBJ1-2; D remains ambiguous. Germline CDR1 is MNHEY and CDR2 is SVGEGT. This CDR3 comprises 15 residues. V gave up 4 bases and J gave up 0 bases, with 12 bases separating them. The CDR3 DNA sequence: TGTGCCAGCAGTTGCTCCTCGACCGCTAACTATGGCTACACCTTC. Its translation is CASSCSSTANYGYTF.

There are many counts of this clonotype. This rearrangement joins TRBV15 to TRBJ2-3, with 8 bases identical to TRBD2. The CDR3 has 15 amino acids. CDR1 and CDR2 from the germline V gene are LNHNV and YYDKDF (reference sequence). Trimming at V came to 1 base and at J to 2 bases, leaving 2 bases not matched to a gene. The CDR3 DNA is TGTGCCACCAGCAGAGTAGCGGGGTTCACAGATACGCAGTATTTT. Protein product: CATSRVAGFTDTQYF.

The genes are TRBV7-8 and TRBJ1-5; tentatively, D is TRBD1 (5 bases). Germline V lookup: CDR1 SGHVS, CDR2 FQNEAQ. The CDR3 covers 16 residues. Trimming left V 4 bases short and J 4 bases short, with 17 bases between. The CDR3 loop is CASSSGTSLRNQPQHF. The CDR3 DNA is TGTGCCAGCAGCTCCGGGACTTCTTTGAGGAATCAGCCCCAGCATTTT.

In its sample, this clonotype was seen many times. The chain joins TRBV20-1 to TRBJ2-3, with 8 bases that match TRBD2. Germline CDR1 DFQATT, CDR2 SNEGSKA (reference sequence). With V trimmed by 6 bases and J by 2 bases, 7 bases remained unmatched. The length of the CDR3 is 14 residues. The CDR3 spells CSATSGATTDTQYF. The CDR3 DNA reads TGCAGTGCAACTAGCGGAGCTACCACAGATACGCAGTATTTT.

J is TRBJ1-5 and V is TRBV7-2; unclear D gene. Germline assignment: CDR1 SGHTA and CDR2 FQGNSA. With 3 bases removed from V and 9 bases from J, the gap between germline ends came to 15 bases. This CDR3 region has 14 residues. CDR3 in amino acids: CASSLSRVEGPQHF. CDR3 coding DNA: TGTGCCAGCAGCTTGTCCCGGGTCGAGGGGCCCCAGCATTTT.

With regard to this clonotype: One end of the junction is discordant with germline, which a read error may explain. The CDR3 region is CSARFRTGRRAADAQYF. The CDR3, as DNA: TGCAGTGCTAGATTTCGGACTGGCAGAAGGGCAGCAGATGCGCAGTATTTT. V usage is TRBV20-1 and J usage is TRBJ2-3, with D perhaps TRBD2 (5 bases). In germline, CDR1 is DFQATT, CDR2 SNEGSKA (reference sequence). CDR3 length: 17 residues.

The sample holds many counts of this clonotype. The rearrangement joins TRBV4-3 to TRBJ1-2; 8 bases align to TRBD1. This CDR3 has 15 amino acids. V shed 0 bases and J 5 bases; nucleotides not matched to a gene: 5. The germline V gene has CDR1 LGHNA and CDR2 YSLEER. The CDR3 nucleotides are TGCGCCAGCAGCCAAGACCAGGGGGCGAGATATGGCTACACCTTC. Its protein is CASSQDQGARYGYTF.

This clonotype was counted between two and nine times. This sequence joins TRBV6-2 or TRBV6-3 and TRBJ1-4; D ambiguous. The CDR3 covers 15 residues. The V end was cut by 6 bases, the J end by 0 bases, with 11 bases between. CDR1 is MNHEY and CDR2 is SVGEGT in the germline V gene. The CDR3 here is CASSLRRATNEKLFF. The CDR3 nucleotides are TGTGCCAGCAGCTTACGACGGGCAACTAATGAAAAACTGTTTTTT.

Turning to this clonotype: A much more abundant neighbour one base away suggests this may be a read error. The chain combines TRBV6-6 with TRBJ2-4; 8 bases align to TRBD1. TRBJ2-7 matches the DNA end more closely, so the J call is doubtful. This CDR3 has 12 amino acids. Germline V gene sequence: CDR1 MNHNY, CDR2 SVGAGI (reference sequence). CDR3 sequence reads: CTSSKQGGEQYF. In DNA, the CDR3 is TGTACCAGCAGTAAACAGGGGGGCGAGCAGTACTTC.